This T cell receptor beta chain was recorded in a study of T cells after yellow fever vaccination. Study-wide context: Fractions of limited cellularity were prepared by means of SMART-Seq v4 Ultra Low Input.

CDR3 length: 13 residues. Germline lookup yields CDR1 SGHRS and CDR2 YFSETQ. Trimming cost V 8 bases and J 1 base; bases outside gene matches: 5. Study-wide points: After the booster, over 95% of CD4 and about nine tenths of CD8 primary-response clones were re-detected.

The 5'RACE template-switching step produced TCR cDNA and added a universal primer site and UMIs. MiXCR, applied by TCRdb to the 5' RACE reads, yields one record per CDR3 protein. The data show around 550,000 distinct CDR3 sequences, roughly 21% seen once. This clonotype has only a few counts. Its target is unknown. The chain is built from TRBV5-1 and TRBJ1-1; 7 nucleotides agree with TRBD1. This receptor was obtained from a man aged 30 to 45 who received the YFV17D yellow fever vaccine. Sequences were derived from PBMCs, sampled 15 days after the yellow fever booster vaccination. The CDR3 region is CARDRATNTEAFF. The CDR3 coding sequence is TGCGCCAGAGACAGGGCGACGAACACTGAAGCTTTCTTT.